The 28 T cell receptor beta chains below all came from one sample that was sequenced in a study of human T cells and chemical hapten exposure (dated by TCRdb to the early 2020s). The method behind the library was RACE. TCRdb shows the sequencer as NextSeq 500. TCRdb took the public reads, trimmed them with fastp at Q25, ran MiXCR for clone calling and kept in-frame beta chains. A single entry per CDR3 protein holds the most common genes and DNA from its merged rows. Recorded for this sample are tens of thousands of distinct CDR3 sequences; 25% to 40% of them occurred a single time. The leading ten clones occupy more than 7% of the sample. The time point label, read with the paper, signifies: patch test 1, 2 weeks after DPC sensitization. Taken with the paper, the label for treatment or condition translates to: therapeutic diphenylcyclopropenone sensitization with weekly scalp DPC. This specimen consisted of whole blood, obtained in connection with sensitization to the hapten diphenylcyclopropenone (DPC). These receptors all come from a man aged 35-49 years with alopecia areata. Some clones in this sample may be carry-over from other donors' samples.

Ten or more counts support this clonotype. V usage is TRBV27 and J usage is TRBJ2-2; 8 nucleotides match TRBD2. Trimming at V came to 6 bases and at J to 4 bases, leaving 10 bases not matched to a gene. This CDR3 contains 16 residues. Germline V CDR1 and CDR2: MNHEY, SMNVEV (reference sequence). This CDR3 reads CASSSQAGGLTGELFF. For the CDR3, the DNA is TGTGCCAGCAGCTCTCAGGCGGGAGGTCTCACCGGGGAGCTGTTTTTT.

In this sample, this clonotype turned up a few times. The rearrangement links TRBV12-3 or TRBV12-4 to TRBJ1-1; TRBD1 matches 7 bases. With 4 bases clipped from V and 5 bases from J, the junction kept 4 bases outside the gene matches. The CDR3 totals 13 residues. CDR3 DNA sequence: TGTGCCAGCAGTTCCAGGGGGAAAACTGAAGCTTTCTTT. Protein product: CASSSRGKTEAFF.

This clonotype was observed a few times. The DNA of the CDR3 is TGCAGTGCAGAGGGAGGACTATTTGCCGGGAGGGCCACACACAAAGATACGCAGTATTTT. As protein: CSAEGGLFAGRATHKDTQYF. The V gene is TRBV20-1, the J gene TRBJ2-3; 8 bases are shared with TRBD2. This CDR3 is 20 amino acids long. Trimming took 6 bases from V and 5 from J; bases not matched to a gene: 28. The germline CDR1 and CDR2 sequences are DFQATT and SNEGSKA (reference sequence).

This clonotype was seen a handful of times. The chain recombines TRBV20-1 with TRBJ2-4, with a possible D match to TRBD1 (6 bases). Germline V CDR1 and CDR2: DFQATT, SNEGSKA (reference sequence). V was clipped by 3 bases and J by 8 bases, with 11 bases between them. The CDR3 has 12 amino acids. CDR3 residues: CSARMGADIQYF. In DNA form, the CDR3 reads TGCAGTGCTAGGATGGGGGCGGACATTCAGTACTTC.

The rearrangement uses TRBV12-3 or TRBV12-4 and TRBJ2-5; 7 bases align to TRBD1. The CDR3 runs 16 residues. V lost 3 bases to trimming and J lost 1 base; unmatched junction nucleotides: 8. For the CDR3, the DNA is TGTGCCAGCAGTTTCTCTTGGGCAGGGGGCCAAGAGACCCAGTACTTC. Its translation is CASSFSWAGGQETQYF.

A remark on this clonotype: An end of the junction does not agree with germline; a read error may underlie this. The rearrangement joins TRBV5-5 to TRBJ1-1; D call uncertain. The CDR3 runs 17 residues. Germline V gives CDR1 SGHKS, CDR2 YYEKEE (reference sequence). The CDR3 loop reads CASSLGGPLTMNTETFF. The CDR3 DNA is TGTGCCAGCAGCTTGGGCGGCCCTCTAACCATGAACACTGAAACTTTCTTT.

The genes are TRBV3-1 and TRBJ2-7; 8 bases match TRBD1. The length of the CDR3 is 15 residues. Losses at the gene ends were 2 bases for V and 2 bases for J; bases not matched to a gene: 5. Germline lookup yields CDR1 LGHDT and CDR2 YNNKEL (reference sequence). The CDR3 DNA reads TGTGCCAGCAGCCAACTAGGGACAGGTCCCTACGAGCAGTACTTC. Translating gives CASSQLGTGPYEQYF.

This chain connects TRBV7-2 to TRBJ2-5; 10 nucleotides align to TRBD1. Germline-derived CDR1 and CDR2 are SGHTA and FQGNSA. The CDR3 spans 16 residues. J gave up 2 bases and V 0 bases, and 3 bases lay outside the gene matches. The DNA of the CDR3 is TGTGCCAGCAGCTTAGCGCGGACAGGGGGGCAAGAGACCCAGTACTTC. Translating it yields CASSLARTGGQETQYF.

The rearrangement links TRBV5-5 to TRBJ1-1; the match to TRBD1 covers 9 bases. The germline V gene has CDR1 SGHKS and CDR2 YYEKEE (reference sequence). After removal of 3 bases from V and 3 bases from J, the junction contained 6 bases not matched to a gene. CDR3 length equals 15 residues. CDR3 sequence reads: CASSSTGGWDTEAFF. CDR3 nucleotides: TGTGCCAGCAGCTCAACAGGGGGCTGGGACACTGAAGCTTTCTTT. Full variable domain (outside the CDR3, taken from reference TRBV5-5 and TRBJ1-1): DAGVTQSPTHLIKTRGQQVTLRCSPISGHKSVSWYQQVLGQGPQFIFQYYEKEERGRGNFPDRFSARQFPNYSSELNVNALLLGDSALYLCASSSTGGWDTEAFFGQGTRLTVV.

CDR3 DNA: TGCAGCGTTGAAGGACTTCCGGGACAGTACAATGAGCAGTTCTTC. It specifies CSVEGLPGQYNEQFF. This chain connects TRBV29-1 to TRBJ2-1; TRBD1 agrees at 7 bases. The CDR3 length is 15 residues. The ends lost 1 base at V and 4 bases at J; junction bases unmatched: 7. The germline CDR1 and CDR2 sequences are SQVTM and ANQGSEA.

The rearrangement links TRBV7-8 to TRBJ1-2, with D possibly being TRBD1 (5 bases). Germline V gene sequence: CDR1 SGHVS, CDR2 FQNEAQ. Trimming stripped 6 bases from V and 4 bases from J, with 12 bases between. The CDR3 is made up of 13 amino acids. The CDR3 spells CASSRQGVYGYTF. The CDR3 nucleotides are TGTGCCAGCAGTCGGCAGGGAGTCTATGGCTACACCTTC.

The chain joins TRBV7-2 to TRBJ2-5; no clear D gene. There are 15 residues in the CDR3. Germline V gene sequence: CDR1 SGHTA, CDR2 FQGNSA. Trimming pared 2 bases from V and 4 bases from J, leaving 14 bases between. CDR3 in amino acids: CASSLRRSQGETQYF. The CDR3 DNA is TGTGCCAGCAGCTTAAGGCGGAGCCAAGGAGAGACCCAGTACTTC.

The rearrangement joins TRBV4-2 to TRBJ2-2; a possible D gene is TRBD2 (6 bases). CDR3 length: 16 amino acids. Trimming took off 0 bases at V and 7 bases at J, with 15 bases between the two ends. Germline values: CDR1 LGHNA, CDR2 YNFKEQ. The CDR3 coding sequence is TGTGCCAGCAGCCAAGATACCCTACCGGGGGACGGGGAGCTGTTTTTT. It codes for CASSQDTLPGDGELFF.

The V call is TRBV29-1, the J call TRBJ2-2; 9 bases are a match to TRBD2. The CDR3 extends over 15 amino acids. Trimming removed 4 bases from V and 5 bases from J; junction bases left unmatched: 8. The germline V gene encodes CDR1 SQVTM and CDR2 ANQGSEA. This CDR3 is CSVGLAGVGTGELFF. DNA for the CDR3: TGCAGCGTTGGATTAGCGGGAGTTGGGACCGGGGAGCTGTTTTTT.

This clonotype was observed a few times. The chain recombines TRBV28 with TRBJ2-7, with D uncertain. Trimming left V 4 bases short and J 2 bases short, with 9 bases between. In germline, CDR1 is MDHEN, CDR2 SYDVKM. This CDR3 region has 13 residues. The CDR3 spells CASSYSPTYEQYF. CDR3 DNA sequence: TGTGCCAGCAGTTATAGTCCAACCTACGAGCAGTACTTC.

V and J are TRBV19 and TRBJ2-1; TRBD2 agrees at 12 bases. CDR3 size: 13 residues. Germline V gene data show CDR1 as LNHDA and CDR2 as SQIVND (reference sequence). V shed 10 bases and J 5 bases; nucleotides not matched to a gene: 3. The CDR3 DNA reads TGTGCCACTCGACTAGCGGGAGACAATGAGCAGTTCTTC. This sequence encodes CATRLAGDNEQFF.

The V and J genes are TRBV24-1 and TRBJ2-2; no firm D call. Per germline, CDR1 KGHDR and CDR2 SFDVKD. V lost 4 bases and J lost 1, with 6 bases in between. The CDR3 sequence is 14 residues long. The CDR3 nucleotides read TGTGCCACCAGTGAGGGTATGAACACCGGGGAGCTGTTTTTT. Translation: CATSEGMNTGELFF.

This clonotype has more than one count but fewer than ten. The genes are TRBV6-6 and TRBJ2-7, with no clear D. CDR1 is MNHNY and CDR2 is SVGAGI in the germline V gene (reference sequence). This CDR3 has 11 amino acids. The V gene lost 10 bases and the J gene lost 3 bases, with 10 bases spanning the gap. As DNA, the CDR3 is TGTGCCATCGGTGGGTACTACGAGCAGTACTTC. Translation: CAIGGYYEQYF.

This chain uses TRBV28 with TRBJ1-4, with a tentative D call TRBD1 (6 bases). The CDR3 totals 14 residues. The V and J ends lost 1 base and 8 bases respectively, with 11 bases between them. Germline assignment: CDR1 MDHEN and CDR2 SYDVKM. The DNA of the CDR3 is TGTGCCAGCAGTTTATCAGGGGTTCAGGAAAAACTGTTTTTT. This sequence encodes CASSLSGVQEKLFF.

There are many counts of this clonotype. The V and J genes are TRBV20-1 and TRBJ2-7; D is undetermined. CDR1 and CDR2 (germline): DFQATT, SNEGSKA (reference sequence). CDR3 length: 14 amino acids. Trimming took off 0 bases at V and 1 base at J, with 10 bases between the two ends. This CDR3 is CSARDLASSYEQYF. Written as DNA, the CDR3 is TGCAGTGCTAGAGATCTTGCCTCTTCCTACGAGCAGTACTTC.

This chain links TRBV20-1 with TRBJ2-5; 9 nucleotides align to TRBD1. The germline V gene encodes CDR1 DFQATT and CDR2 SNEGSKA (reference sequence). V was clipped by 5 bases and J by 5 bases; unmatched bases: 9. The CDR3 has 14 residues. The DNA of the CDR3 is TGCAGTGCTCCACGACAGGGGGTACGGGAGACCCAGTACTTC. Amino acid sequence: CSAPRQGVRETQYF.

This clonotype was counted a few times. The gene calls are TRBV6-5 and TRBJ2-3; 8 bases map to TRBD2. This CDR3 contains 13 residues. CDR1 and CDR2 from the germline V gene are MNHEY and SVGAGI. Trimming cost V 8 bases and J 4 bases; bases outside gene matches: 5. This CDR3 reads CASSGLASDTQYF. For the CDR3, the DNA is TGTGCCAGCTCCGGACTAGCTTCAGATACGCAGTATTTT.

This clonotype was detected a few times. The V gene is TRBV12-3 or TRBV12-4, the J gene TRBJ2-6; no reliable D call. The CDR3 consists of 16 residues. V was cut by 6 bases and J by 2 bases, with 14 bases left in between. The CDR3: CASSSLFVAGANVLTF. CDR3 DNA: TGTGCCAGCAGCTCTCTTTTCGTAGCTGGGGCCAACGTCCTGACTTTC.

Only a few counts were recorded for this clonotype. The V call is TRBV12-3 or TRBV12-4, the J call TRBJ2-1; 7 bases line up with TRBD2. The CDR3 totals 15 residues. V dropped 4 bases and J dropped 3; count of bases not matched to a gene: 6. The CDR3 here is CASSSGLAVYNEQFF. CDR3 in DNA: TGTGCCAGCAGTTCGGGCCTAGCGGTCTACAATGAGCAGTTCTTC.

This clonotype occurred a few times. The CDR3 is CARTGGARAFF. The CDR3 coding sequence is TGCGCACGGACAGGGGGCGCAAGGGCTTTCTTT. The chain couples TRBV20-1 to TRBJ1-1; 11 bases line up with TRBD1. CDR1 DFQATT and CDR2 SNEGSKA come from the germline V gene (reference sequence). CDR3 size: 11 residues.

This clonotype was counted between two and nine times. The chain couples TRBV7-2 to TRBJ1-4, with no clear D. This CDR3 comprises 13 residues. V shed 1 base and J shed 6 bases, with 6 bases lying between them. Germline CDR1 is SGHTA and CDR2 is FQGNSA. The CDR3 DNA follows: TGTGCCAGCAGCTTAGGACCCGATGAAAAACTGTTTTTT. Translating it yields CASSLGPDEKLFF.

The chain joins TRBV20-1 to TRBJ2-3, with 10 nucleotides matching TRBD2. This CDR3 comprises 15 residues. V dropped 2 bases and J dropped 5; count of bases not matched to a gene: 7. Per germline, CDR1 DFQATT and CDR2 SNEGSKA (reference sequence). CDR3: CSARPLAGEVDTQYF. CDR3 nucleotide sequence: TGCAGTGCTAGACCCCTAGCGGGAGAGGTAGATACGCAGTATTTT.

This chain joins TRBV12-3 or TRBV12-4 and TRBJ2-7; D is possibly TRBD2 (6 bases). V gave up 7 bases and J gave up 6 bases, with 22 bases separating them. CDR3 length: 15 amino acids. CDR3 DNA: TGTGCCAGCAACCTTGGGGGGAACAGGCGTGGCGAGCAGTACTTC. Translation: CASNLGGNRRGEQYF.